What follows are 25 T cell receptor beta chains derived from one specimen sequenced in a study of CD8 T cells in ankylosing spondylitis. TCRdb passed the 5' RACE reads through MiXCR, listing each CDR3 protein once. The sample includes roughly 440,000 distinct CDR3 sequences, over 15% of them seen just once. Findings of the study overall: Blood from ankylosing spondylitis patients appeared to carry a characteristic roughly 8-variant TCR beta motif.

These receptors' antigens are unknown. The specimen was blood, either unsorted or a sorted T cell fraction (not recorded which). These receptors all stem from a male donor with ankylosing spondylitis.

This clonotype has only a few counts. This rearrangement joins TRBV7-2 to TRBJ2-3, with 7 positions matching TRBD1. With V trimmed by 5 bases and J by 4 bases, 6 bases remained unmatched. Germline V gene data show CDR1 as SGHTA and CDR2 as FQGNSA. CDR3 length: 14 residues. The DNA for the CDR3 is TGTGCCAGCAGCCCAAGCCAGGGGGCAGATACGCAGTATTTT. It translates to CASSPSQGADTQYF.

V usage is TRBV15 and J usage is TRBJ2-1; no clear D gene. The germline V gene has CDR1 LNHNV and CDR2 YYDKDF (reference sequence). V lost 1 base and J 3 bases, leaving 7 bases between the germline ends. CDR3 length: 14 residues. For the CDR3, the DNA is TGTGCCACCAGCAGAGCCCTGCTCTACAATGAGCAGTTCTTC. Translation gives CATSRALLYNEQFF. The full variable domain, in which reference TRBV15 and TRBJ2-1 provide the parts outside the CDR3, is DAMVIQNPRYQVTQFGKPVTLSCSQTLNHNVMYWYQQKSSQAPKLLFHYYDKDFNNEADTPDNFQSRRPNTSFCFLDIRSPGLGDTAMYLCATSRALLYNEQFFGPGTRLTVL.

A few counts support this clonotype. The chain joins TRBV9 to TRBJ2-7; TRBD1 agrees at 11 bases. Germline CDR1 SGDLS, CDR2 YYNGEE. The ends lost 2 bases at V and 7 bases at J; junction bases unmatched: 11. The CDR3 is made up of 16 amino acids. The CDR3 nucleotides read TGTGCCAGCAGCGTTACCGGGACAGGGGGGCTCAGGGAGCAGTACTTC. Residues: CASSVTGTGGLREQYF.

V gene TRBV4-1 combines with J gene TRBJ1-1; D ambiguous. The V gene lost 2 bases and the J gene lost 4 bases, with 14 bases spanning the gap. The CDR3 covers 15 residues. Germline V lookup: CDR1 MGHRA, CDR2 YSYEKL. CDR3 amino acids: CASSQSQVMGTEAFF. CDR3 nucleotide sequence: TGCGCCAGCAGCCAATCCCAGGTGATGGGCACTGAAGCTTTCTTT.

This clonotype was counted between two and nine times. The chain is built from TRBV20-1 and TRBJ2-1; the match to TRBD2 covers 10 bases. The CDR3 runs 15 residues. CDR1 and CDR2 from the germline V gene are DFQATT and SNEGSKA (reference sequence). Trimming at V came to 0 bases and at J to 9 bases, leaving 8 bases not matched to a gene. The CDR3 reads CSARDQVAGGGEQFF. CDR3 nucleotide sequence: TGCAGTGCTAGAGATCAGGTAGCGGGAGGCGGTGAGCAGTTCTTC.

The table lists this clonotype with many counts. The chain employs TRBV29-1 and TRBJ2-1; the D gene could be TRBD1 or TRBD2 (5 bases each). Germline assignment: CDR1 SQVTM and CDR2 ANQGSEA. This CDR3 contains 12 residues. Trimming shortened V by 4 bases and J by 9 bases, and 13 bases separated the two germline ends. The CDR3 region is CSVGPGSTEQFF. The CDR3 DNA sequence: TGCAGCGTTGGGCCAGGGAGTACTGAGCAGTTCTTC.

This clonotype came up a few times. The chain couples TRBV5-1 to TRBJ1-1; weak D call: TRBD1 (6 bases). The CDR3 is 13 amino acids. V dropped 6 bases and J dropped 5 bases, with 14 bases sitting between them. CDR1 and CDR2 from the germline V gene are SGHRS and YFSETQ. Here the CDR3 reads CASKRTVVTEAFF. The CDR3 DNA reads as TGCGCCAGCAAGCGGACAGTCGTAACTGAAGCTTTCTTT.

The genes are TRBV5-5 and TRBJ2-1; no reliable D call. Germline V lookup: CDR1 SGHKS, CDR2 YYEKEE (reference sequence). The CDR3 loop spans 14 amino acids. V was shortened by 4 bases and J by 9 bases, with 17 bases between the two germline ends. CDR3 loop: CASSHLLEAIEQFF. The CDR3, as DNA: TGTGCCAGCAGCCACCTATTAGAGGCCATTGAGCAGTTCTTC.

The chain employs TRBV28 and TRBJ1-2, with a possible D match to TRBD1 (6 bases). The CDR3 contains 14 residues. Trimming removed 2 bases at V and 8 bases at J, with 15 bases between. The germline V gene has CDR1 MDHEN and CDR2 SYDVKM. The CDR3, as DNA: TGTGCCAGCAGTTTACGTCAGGGGTTCGAAGGCTACACCTTC. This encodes CASSLRQGFEGYTF.

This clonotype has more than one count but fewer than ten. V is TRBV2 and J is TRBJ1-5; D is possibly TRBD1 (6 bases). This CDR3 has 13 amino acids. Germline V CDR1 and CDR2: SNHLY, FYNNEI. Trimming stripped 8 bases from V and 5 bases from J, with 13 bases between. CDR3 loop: CASQTGPDQPQHF. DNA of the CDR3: TGTGCCAGCCAGACAGGACCGGATCAGCCCCAGCATTTT.

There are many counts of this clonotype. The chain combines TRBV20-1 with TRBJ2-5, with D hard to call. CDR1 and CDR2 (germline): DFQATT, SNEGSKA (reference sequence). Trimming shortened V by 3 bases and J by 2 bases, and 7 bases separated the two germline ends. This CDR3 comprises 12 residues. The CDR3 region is CSARLHQETQYF. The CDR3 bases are TGCAGTGCTAGGCTACATCAAGAGACCCAGTACTTC.

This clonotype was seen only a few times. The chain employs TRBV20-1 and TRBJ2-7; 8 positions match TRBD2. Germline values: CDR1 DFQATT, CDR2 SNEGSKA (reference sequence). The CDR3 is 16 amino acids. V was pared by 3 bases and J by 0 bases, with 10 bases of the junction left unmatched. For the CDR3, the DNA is TGCAGTGCTAGGGTCAATCCGGGACTAGTCTCCTACGAGCAGTACTTC. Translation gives CSARVNPGLVSYEQYF.

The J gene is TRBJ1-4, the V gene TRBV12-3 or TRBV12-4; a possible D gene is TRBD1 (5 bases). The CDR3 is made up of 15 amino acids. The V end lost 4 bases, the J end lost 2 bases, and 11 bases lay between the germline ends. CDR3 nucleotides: TGTGCCAGCAGTTGGCGGTCAGGGACTAATGAAAAACTGTTTTTT. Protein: CASSWRSGTNEKLFF.

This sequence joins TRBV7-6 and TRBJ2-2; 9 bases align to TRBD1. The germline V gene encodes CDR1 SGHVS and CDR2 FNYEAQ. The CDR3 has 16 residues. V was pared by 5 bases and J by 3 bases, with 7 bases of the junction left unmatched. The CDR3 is CASSPGQGLDTGELFF. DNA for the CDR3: TGTGCCAGCAGCCCAGGACAGGGGCTGGACACCGGGGAGCTGTTTTTT.

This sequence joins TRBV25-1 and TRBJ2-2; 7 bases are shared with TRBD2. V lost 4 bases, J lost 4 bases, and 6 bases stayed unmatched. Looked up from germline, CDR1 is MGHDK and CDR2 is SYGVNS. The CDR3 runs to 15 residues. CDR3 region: CASSGGAGFTGELFF. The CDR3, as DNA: TGTGCCAGCAGTGGGGGAGCGGGGTTCACCGGGGAGCTGTTTTTT.

The CDR3 DNA is TGTGCCAGCAGTCTCGGCGGGACCTCCCAAGAGACCCAGTACTTC. Its translation is CASSLGGTSQETQYF. The chain carries TRBV6-2 or TRBV6-3 and TRBJ2-5, with D possibly TRBD2 on 6 matching bases. The CDR3 loop spans 15 amino acids. Germline V gene data show CDR1 as MNHEY and CDR2 as SVGEGT. V was shortened by 5 bases and J by 1 base, with 14 bases between the two germline ends.

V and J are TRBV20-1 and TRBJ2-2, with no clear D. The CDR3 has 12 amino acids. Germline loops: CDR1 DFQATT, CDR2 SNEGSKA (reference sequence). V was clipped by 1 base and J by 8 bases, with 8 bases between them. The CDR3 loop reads CSARAQGGELFF. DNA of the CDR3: TGCAGTGCTAGAGCCCAAGGGGGGGAGCTGTTTTTT.

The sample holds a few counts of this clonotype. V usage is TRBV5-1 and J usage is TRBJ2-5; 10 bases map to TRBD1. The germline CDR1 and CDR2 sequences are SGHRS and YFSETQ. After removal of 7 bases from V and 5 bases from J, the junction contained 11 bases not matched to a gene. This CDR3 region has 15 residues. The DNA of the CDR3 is TGCGCCAGCTCACGGGCCGGGACAGGGGACGAGACCCAGTACTTC. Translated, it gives CASSRAGTGDETQYF.

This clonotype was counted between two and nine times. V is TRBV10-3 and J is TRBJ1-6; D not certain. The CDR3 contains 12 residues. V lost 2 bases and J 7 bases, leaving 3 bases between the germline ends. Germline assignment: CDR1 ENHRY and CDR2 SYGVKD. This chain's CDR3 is CAISEHNSPLHF. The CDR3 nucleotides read TGTGCCATCAGTGAGCACAATTCACCCCTCCACTTT.

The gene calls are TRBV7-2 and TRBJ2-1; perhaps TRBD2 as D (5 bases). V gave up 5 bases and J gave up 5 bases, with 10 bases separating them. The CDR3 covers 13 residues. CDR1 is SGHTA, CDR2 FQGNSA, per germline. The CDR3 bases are TGTGCCAGCAGCCGGGCGAGGGACAATGAGCAGTTCTTC. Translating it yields CASSRARDNEQFF.

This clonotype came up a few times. The CDR3 nucleotides are TGTGCCAGCAGTAGAGGGGCGTCCCTTTACGAGCAGTACTTC. This translates into CASSRGASLYEQYF. The chain employs TRBV11-3 and TRBJ2-7; either TRBD1 or TRBD2 may fit D (5 bases each). The length of the CDR3 is 14 residues. Germline CDR1 and CDR2: SGHNT and YENEEA. With 6 bases removed from V and 4 bases from J, the gap between germline ends came to 16 bases.

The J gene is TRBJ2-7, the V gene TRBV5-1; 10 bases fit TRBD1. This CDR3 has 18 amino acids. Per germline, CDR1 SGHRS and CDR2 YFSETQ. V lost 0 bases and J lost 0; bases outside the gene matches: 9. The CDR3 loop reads CASSLAGTGVIPSYEQYF. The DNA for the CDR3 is TGCGCCAGCAGCTTGGCCGGGACAGGGGTCATCCCCTCCTACGAGCAGTACTTC.

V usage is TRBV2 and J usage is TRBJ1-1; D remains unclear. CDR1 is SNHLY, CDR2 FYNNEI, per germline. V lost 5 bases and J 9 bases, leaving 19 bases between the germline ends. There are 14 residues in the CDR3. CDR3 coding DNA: TGTGCCAGCAGTAGCTCCTTCGGCAGGCAGAAAGCTTTCTTT. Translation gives CASSSSFGRQKAFF. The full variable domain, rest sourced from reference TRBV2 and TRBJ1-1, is EPEVTQTPSHQVTQMGQEVILRCVPISNHLYFYWYRQILGQKVEFLVSFYNNEISEKSEIFDDQFSVERPDGSNFTLKIRSTKLEDSAMYFCASSSSFGRQKAFFGQGTRLTVV.

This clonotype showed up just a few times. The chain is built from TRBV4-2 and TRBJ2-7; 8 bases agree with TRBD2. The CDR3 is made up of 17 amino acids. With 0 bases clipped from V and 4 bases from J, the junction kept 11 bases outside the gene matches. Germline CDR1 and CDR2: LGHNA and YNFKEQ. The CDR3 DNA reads TGTGCCAGCAGCCAAGATACGGCCCGGGAGGGCCCGTACGAGCAGTACTTC. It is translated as CASSQDTAREGPYEQYF.

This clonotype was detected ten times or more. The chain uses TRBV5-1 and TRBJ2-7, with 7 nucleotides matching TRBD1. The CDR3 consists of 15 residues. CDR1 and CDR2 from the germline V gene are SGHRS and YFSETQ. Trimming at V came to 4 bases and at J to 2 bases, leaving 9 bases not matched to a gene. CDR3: CASSPGTVGPYEQYF. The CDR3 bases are TGCGCCAGCAGCCCCGGGACAGTGGGTCCCTACGAGCAGTACTTC.